A selection of T cell receptor beta chains follows, all from one sample in a study of CD8 T cells in ankylosing spondylitis. TCRdb fed the 5' RACE reads into MiXCR, producing one record per CDR3 protein. The sample shows some 140,000 distinct CDR3 sequences, around 6.6% of them seen only once. Sequences were obtained from blood, either unsorted or a sorted T cell fraction (not recorded which). These receptors were taken from a female donor with ankylosing spondylitis or in good health (not recorded which). The CDR3 runs from the conserved cysteine through the conserved F or W. The D gene is left open where the match is weak. Some rows mark clone size as missing; the rest say once, few, many or name a class of expanded clone.

>15|TRBJ2-1|many|TRBD2|TRBV5-1
TGCGCCAGCAGCTATCTAGCGGGGGGAAACAATGAGCAGTTCTTC
CASSYLAGGNNEQFF
>15|TRBJ2-2|many|TRBD2|TRBV5-1
TGCGCCAGCAGCCCCCGAGCGGGGGAGAACGGGGAGCTGTTTTTT
CASSPRAGENGELFF
>18|TRBJ2-5|many|.|TRBV20-1
TGCAGTGCTAGATCCTTTGAATTTTCGGCAGGGGAACAAGAGACCCAGTACTTC
CSARSFEFSAGEQETQYF
>17|TRBJ2-7|many|TRBD2|TRBV6-5
TGTGCCAGCAGTATCGGGGGGGGCTACACAGGAGCCTACGAGCAGTACTTC
CASSIGGGYTGAYEQYF
>14|TRBJ2-7|many|.|TRBV29-1
TGCAGCGTTGGCGAACGGGGTGGTGGCGACGAGCAGTACTTC
CSVGERGGGDEQYF
>16|TRBJ1-5|.|.|TRBV7-2
TGTGCCAGCAGCTTAGGGGGAGTTCGGGGAAACCAGCCCCAGCATTTT
CASSLGGVRGNQPQHF
>15|TRBJ2-1|many|TRBD1|TRBV7-2
TGTGCCAGCAGCCTATTCAGGACAGGCTACAATGAGCAGTTCTTC
CASSLFRTGYNEQFF
>14|TRBJ2-7|many|TRBD1|TRBV7-6
TGTGCCAGCAGCTTAGGGACAGGGGCGGGGGAGCAGTACTTC
CASSLGTGAGEQYF
>13|TRBJ1-5|many|.|TRBV20-1
TGCAGTGCTTTGGGGCGGGACAATCAGCCCCAGCATTTT
CSALGRDNQPQHF
>15|TRBJ1-1|many|TRBD1|TRBV7-8
TGTGCCAGCAGCTTAGATCAGGGGGCGGACACTGAAGCTTTCTTT
CASSLDQGADTEAFF
>12|TRBJ2-7|many|.|TRBV13
TGTGCCAGCAGCGTGGACAACTACGAGCAGTACTTC
CASSVDNYEQYF
>14|TRBJ2-7|many|.|TRBV12-3/TRBV12-4
TGTGCCAGCAGTTTAAAAGGGGAGGCCTACGAGCAGTACTTC
CASSLKGEAYEQYF
>14|TRBJ2-3|many|.|TRBV7-2
TGTGCCACCCCGCATATTCTTGGCACAGATACGCAGTATTTT
CATPHILGTDTQYF
>14|TRBJ1-1|.|.|TRBV20-1
TGCAGTGCTAGAGAAAACGACTTGAACACTGAAGCTTTCTTT
CSARENDLNTEAFF
>13|TRBJ2-1|many|TRBD1|TRBV12-3/TRBV12-4
TGTGCCAGCAGCCCTACAGGGGTGCATGAGCAGTTCTTC
CASSPTGVHEQFF
>13|TRBJ2-3|many|.|TRBV12-3/TRBV12-4
TGTGCCAGCAGTTCGGACAGCACAGATACGCAGTATTTT
CASSSDSTDTQYF
>13|TRBJ2-1|many|.|TRBV28
TGTGCCAGCTACGGGCCGATAGACAATGAGCAGTTCTTC
CASYGPIDNEQFF
>15|TRBJ2-1|many|TRBD1|TRBV7-8
TGTGCCAGCAGCAAGGGACAGGGGTCCTACAATGAGCAGTTCTTC
CASSKGQGSYNEQFF
>14|TRBJ2-7|many|.|TRBV6-1
TGTGCCAGCAATATAGCGGATGATTCCTACGAGCAGTACTTC
CASNIADDSYEQYF
>14|TRBJ1-1|many|.|TRBV5-6
TGTGCCAGCAGCCCTAGACGAGTGAACACTGAAGCTTTCTTT
CASSPRRVNTEAFF
>16|TRBJ2-1|many|TRBD2|TRBV9
TGTGCCAGCAGCGTCCTTAGCGGGGGGCCTTACAATGAGCAGTTCTTC
CASSVLSGGPYNEQFF
>13|TRBJ2-7|many|.|TRBV20-1
TGCAGTGCTAGAAAGGGGAGCTCCTACGAGCAGTACTTC
CSARKGSSYEQYF
>13|TRBJ1-1|many|.|TRBV20-1
TGCAGTGCTAGAGATCCGGACTTGACGGGGGCTTTCTTT
CSARDPDLTGAFF
>14|TRBJ1-6|many|TRBD1|TRBV15
TGTGCCACCACCACAGGGGAGAATAATTCACCCCTCCACTTT
CATTTGENNSPLHF
>18|TRBJ2-1|.|.|TRBV2
TGTACCAGCAGTTTAGGCACCGCGACTTGGGACGACTACAATGAGCAGTTCTTC
CTSSLGTATWDDYNEQFF
>16|TRBJ2-1|many|.|TRBV7-2
TGTGCCAGCAGCGCTGGGGGAACTAGCTCCTACAATGAGCAGTTCTTC
CASSAGGTSSYNEQFF
>14|TRBJ2-7|.|TRBD2|TRBV7-9
TGTGCCAGCAGCCCCAGAGCGGGACCCTACGAGCAGTACTTC
CASSPRAGPYEQYF
>15|TRBJ2-1|many|TRBD2|TRBV12-3/TRBV12-4
TGTGCCAGCGGGACTAGCGGGGGGTATTACAATGAGCAGTTCTTC
CASGTSGGYYNEQFF
>14|TRBJ1-2|many|TRBD1|TRBV5-1
TGCGCCAGCAGCTCTGGACAGGATGTCGGTGGCTACACCTTC
CASSSGQDVGGYTF
>14|TRBJ2-1|many|.|TRBV6-1
TGTGCCAGCAGTATGACTGTCTCCTACAATGAGCAGTTCTTC
CASSMTVSYNEQFF